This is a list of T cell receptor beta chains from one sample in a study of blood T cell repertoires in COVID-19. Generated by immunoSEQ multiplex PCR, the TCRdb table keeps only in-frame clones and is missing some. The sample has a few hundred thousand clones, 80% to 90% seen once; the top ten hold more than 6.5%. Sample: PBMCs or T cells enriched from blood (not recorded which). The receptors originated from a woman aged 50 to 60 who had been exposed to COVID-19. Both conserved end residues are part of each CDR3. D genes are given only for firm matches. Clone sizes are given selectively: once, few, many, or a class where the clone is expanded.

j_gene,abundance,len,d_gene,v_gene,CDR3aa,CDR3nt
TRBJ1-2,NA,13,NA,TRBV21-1,CASSSRQRSGYTF,TGTGCCAGCAGCTCCCGGCAGCGGAGTGGCTACACCTTC
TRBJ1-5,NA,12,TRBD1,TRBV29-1,CSVQTGDQPQHF,TGCAGCGTCCAGACAGGGGATCAGCCCCAGCATTTT
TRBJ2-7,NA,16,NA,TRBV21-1,CASSLTGQPLAYEQYF,TGTGCCAGCAGCCTAACGGGACAGCCCCTCGCCTACGAGCAGTACTTC
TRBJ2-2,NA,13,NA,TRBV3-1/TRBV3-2,CASSPTRTGELFF,TGTGCCAGCAGCCCCACTCGCACCGGGGAGCTGTTTTTT
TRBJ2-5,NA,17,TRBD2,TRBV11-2,CASSWIGTSGGAETQYF,TGTGCCAGCAGTTGGATTGGGACTAGCGGGGGGGCGGAGACCCAGTACTTC
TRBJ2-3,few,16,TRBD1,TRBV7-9,CASSFPPGQRTDTQYF,TGTGCCAGCAGCTTCCCTCCGGGACAGCGAACAGATACGCAGTATTTT
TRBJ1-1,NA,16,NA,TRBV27,CASSSIPPDSNTEAFF,TGTGCCAGCAGTTCCATCCCCCCGGACTCGAACACTGAAGCTTTCTTT
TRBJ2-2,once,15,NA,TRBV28,CASTLGGARSGELFF,TGTGCCAGCACCCTGGGGGGGGCTCGAAGCGGGGAGCTGTTTTTT
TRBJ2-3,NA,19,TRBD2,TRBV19,CASTASPWGGGAGTDTQYF,TGTGCCAGTACCGCGTCCCCCTGGGGCGGGGGGGCGGGCACAGATACGCAGTATTTT
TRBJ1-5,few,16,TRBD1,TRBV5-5,CASSSEGTGGRQPQHF,TGTGCCAGCAGCTCCGAAGGGACAGGGGGAAGGCAGCCCCAGCATTTT
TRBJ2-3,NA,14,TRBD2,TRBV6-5,CASSLLAVSDTQYF,TGTGCCAGCAGCCTCCTAGCGGTGTCAGATACGCAGTATTTT
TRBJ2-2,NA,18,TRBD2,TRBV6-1,CASSAKTSGGAKAGELFF,TGTGCCAGCAGTGCCAAGACTAGCGGGGGGGCCAAGGCCGGGGAGCTGTTTTTT
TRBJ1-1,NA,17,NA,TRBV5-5,CASSLRGSRAEDTEAFF,TGTGCCAGCAGCTTGCGGGGAAGCAGAGCCGAGGACACTGAAGCTTTCTTT
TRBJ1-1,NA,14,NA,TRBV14,CASSQDHRVTEAFF,TGTGCCAGCAGCCAAGATCACAGGGTCACTGAAGCTTTCTTT
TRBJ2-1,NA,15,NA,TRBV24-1,CATSDPARADNEQFF,TGTGCCACCAGTGACCCTGCCAGGGCTGACAATGAGCAGTTCTTC
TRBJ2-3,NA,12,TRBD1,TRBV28,CASGSTGNTQYF,TGTGCCAGCGGCTCGACAGGGAATACGCAGTATTTT
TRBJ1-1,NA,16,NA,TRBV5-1,CASSLGWGAVNTEAFF,TGCGCCAGCAGCTTGGGGTGGGGAGCCGTCAACACTGAAGCTTTCTTT
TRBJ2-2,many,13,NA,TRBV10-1,CASSGLGRGELFF,TGCGCCAGCAGTGGTCTAGGCCGCGGGGAGCTGTTTTTT
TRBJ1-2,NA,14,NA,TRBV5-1,CASSGRGANYGYTF,TGCGCCAGCAGCGGCAGGGGAGCTAACTATGGCTACACCTTC
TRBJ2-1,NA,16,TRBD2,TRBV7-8,CASSLSTSGGGNEQFF,TGTGCCAGCAGCCTCTCGACTAGCGGGGGGGGGAATGAGCAGTTCTTC
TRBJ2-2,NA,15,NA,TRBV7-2,CASSSTRQDTGELFF,TGTGCCAGCAGCTCTACTAGACAGGACACCGGGGAGCTGTTTTTT
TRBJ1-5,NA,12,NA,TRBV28,CASTGGSQPQHF,TGTGCCAGCACAGGAGGGAGTCAGCCCCAGCATTTT
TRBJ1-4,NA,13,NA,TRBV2,CASREGRGEKLFF,TGTGCCAGCAGAGAAGGACGGGGGGAAAAACTGTTTTTT
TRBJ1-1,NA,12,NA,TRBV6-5,CASEGTAPEAFF,TGTGCCAGCGAAGGGACTGCCCCTGAAGCTTTCTTT
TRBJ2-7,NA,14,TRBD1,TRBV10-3,CAISVGRGPTEQYF,TGTGCCATCAGTGTAGGCAGGGGGCCAACCGAGCAGTACTTC
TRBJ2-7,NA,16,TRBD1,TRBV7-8,CASSRTTWDSSYEQYF,TGTGCCAGCAGCCGTACAACCTGGGACAGCTCCTACGAGCAGTACTTC
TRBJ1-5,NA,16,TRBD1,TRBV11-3,CASSTRGDRYGQPQHF,TGTGCCAGCAGCACCCGCGGGGACAGGTATGGTCAGCCCCAGCATTTT
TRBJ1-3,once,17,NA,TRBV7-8,CASSFRAGSRIRNTIYF,TGTGCCAGCAGCTTTAGGGCAGGGTCCCGAATTCGAAACACCATATATTTT
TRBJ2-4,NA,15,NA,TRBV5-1,CASSLDTGAKNIQYF,TGCGCCAGCAGCTTGGACACGGGGGCCAAAAACATTCAGTACTTC
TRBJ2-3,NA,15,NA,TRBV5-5,CASSTGDTDTDTQYF,TGTGCCAGCAGCACAGGAGATACCGACACAGATACGCAGTATTTT
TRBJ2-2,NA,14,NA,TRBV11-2,CASSWGGSTGELFF,TGTGCCAGTTCGTGGGGAGGAAGCACCGGGGAGCTGTTTTTT
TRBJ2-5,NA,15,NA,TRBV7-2,CASSLDGSGSETQYF,TGTGCCAGCAGCTTAGACGGGAGCGGCTCGGAGACCCAGTACTTC
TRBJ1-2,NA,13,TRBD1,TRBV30,CAWSTDRVDGYTF,TGTGCCTGGAGTACCGACAGGGTTGACGGCTACACCTTC
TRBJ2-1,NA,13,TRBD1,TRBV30,CAWGTGSTNEQFF,TGTGCCTGGGGGACAGGGAGTACGAATGAGCAGTTCTTC
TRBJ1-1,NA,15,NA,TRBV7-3,CASSQLARGRTEAFF,TGTGCCAGCAGCCAATTAGCCAGGGGACGCACTGAAGCTTTCTTT
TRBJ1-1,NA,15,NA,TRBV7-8,CASSLVGSLNTEAFF,TGTGCCAGCAGCTTAGTGGGGAGTTTGAACACTGAAGCTTTCTTT
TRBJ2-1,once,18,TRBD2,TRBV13,CASSPRRERGLTYNEQFF,TGTGCCAGCAGCCCCCGTCGTGAGCGGGGACTAACCTACAATGAGCAGTTCTTC
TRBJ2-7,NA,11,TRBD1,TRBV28,CASSLHRDRDF,TGTGCCAGCAGTCTCCACCGGGACAGGGATTTC
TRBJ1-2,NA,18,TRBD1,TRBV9,CASSFRDRFPFMNYGYTF,TGTGCCAGCAGCTTTCGGGACAGGTTTCCCTTCATGAACTATGGCTACACCTTC
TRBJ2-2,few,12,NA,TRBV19,CASIRPPGELFF,TGTGCCAGTATCAGGCCTCCCGGGGAGCTGTTTTTT
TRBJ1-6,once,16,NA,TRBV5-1,CASSLGSQGYNSPLHF,TGCGCCAGCAGCTTGGGTTCACAGGGCTATAATTCACCCCTCCACTTT
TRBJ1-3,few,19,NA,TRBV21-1,CASSKVSGGAPSSGNTIYF,TGTGCCAGCAGCAAAGTCAGCGGGGGGGCACCCTCCTCTGGAAACACCATATATTTT